This TCR beta chain appears in the sequencing data of a study of blood T cell repertoires in COVID-19. The overall study: Acute and convalescent COVID-19 samples came from the United States, Italy and Spain. PBMCs, B-cell-depleted T cells, or T cells were the source of the cDNA or gDNA that made up the material.

Germline values: CDR1 SGHVS, CDR2 FNYEAQ. CDR3 length equals 16 residues. The V gene lost 0 bases and the J gene lost 7 bases, with 19 bases spanning the gap. Original data processing: It was from reference gene primer amplification that nucleated cell counts were estimated. Produced via immunoSEQ multiplex PCR; TCRdb's table is partial and in-frame only. D and trimming come from the DNA, and the V and J calls and clone size come from that table. The profile shows over 110,000 clones, roughly 88% of them singletons. The specimen sequenced was peripheral blood. The sequence derives from a human donor in a cohort sampled during active COVID-19. The genes are TRBV7-6 and TRBJ2-7, with TRBD2 as a possible D gene (5 bases). The CDR3 DNA reads TGTGCCAGCAGCTTAGCGAGAGGGTCCTTCTTCCTAGAGCAGTACTTC. This codes for CASSLARGSFFLEQYF.